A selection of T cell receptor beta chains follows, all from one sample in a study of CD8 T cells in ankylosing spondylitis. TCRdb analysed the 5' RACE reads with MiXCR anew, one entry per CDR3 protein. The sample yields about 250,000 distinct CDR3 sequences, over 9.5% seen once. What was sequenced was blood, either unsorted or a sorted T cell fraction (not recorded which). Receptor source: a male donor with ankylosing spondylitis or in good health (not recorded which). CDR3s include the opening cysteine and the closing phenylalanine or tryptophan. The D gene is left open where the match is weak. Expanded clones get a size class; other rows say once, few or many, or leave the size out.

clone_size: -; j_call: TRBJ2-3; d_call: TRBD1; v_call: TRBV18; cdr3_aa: CASSPPGQGTDTQYF
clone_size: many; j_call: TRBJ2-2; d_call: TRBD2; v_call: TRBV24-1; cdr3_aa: CATSDPASGGANTGELFF
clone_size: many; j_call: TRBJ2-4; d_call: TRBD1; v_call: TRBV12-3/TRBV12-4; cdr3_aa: CASSLRVGQVNIQYF
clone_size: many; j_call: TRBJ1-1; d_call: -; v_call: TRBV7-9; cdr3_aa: CASSLLGSGNTEAFF
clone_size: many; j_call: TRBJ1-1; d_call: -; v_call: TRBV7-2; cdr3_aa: CASSLIGTNTEAFF
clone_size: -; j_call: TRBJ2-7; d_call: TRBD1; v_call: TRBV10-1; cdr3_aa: CTSSPGQSSYEQYF
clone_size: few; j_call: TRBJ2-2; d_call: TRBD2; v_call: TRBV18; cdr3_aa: CASSPQLAGDTGELFF
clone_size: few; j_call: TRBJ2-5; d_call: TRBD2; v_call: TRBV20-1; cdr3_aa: CSAQGLAGGRETQYF
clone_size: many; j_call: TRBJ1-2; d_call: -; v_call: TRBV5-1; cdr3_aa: CASSLALGMNYGYTF
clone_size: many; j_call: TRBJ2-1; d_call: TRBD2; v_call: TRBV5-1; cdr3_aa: CASRGTSGLRGSYNEQFF
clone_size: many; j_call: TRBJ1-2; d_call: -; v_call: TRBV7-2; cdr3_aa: CASSPVPWIYGYTF
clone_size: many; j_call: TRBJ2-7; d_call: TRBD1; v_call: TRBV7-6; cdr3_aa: CASSPTRWTGQGAYEQYF
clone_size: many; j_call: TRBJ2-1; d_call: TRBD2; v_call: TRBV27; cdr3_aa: CASSPYSGTPISDEQFF
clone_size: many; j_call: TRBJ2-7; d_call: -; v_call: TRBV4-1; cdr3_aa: CASSQLPGLSAYEQYF
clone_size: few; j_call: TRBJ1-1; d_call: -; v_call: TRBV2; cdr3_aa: CASSPLSGSGHTEAFF
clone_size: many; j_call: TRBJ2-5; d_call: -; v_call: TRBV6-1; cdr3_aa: CASIEGPGTKTQYF
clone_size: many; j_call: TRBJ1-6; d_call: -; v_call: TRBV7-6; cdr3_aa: CASSPRGDRGSPLHF
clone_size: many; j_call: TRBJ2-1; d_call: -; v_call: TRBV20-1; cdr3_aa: CSASGRVSYNEQFF
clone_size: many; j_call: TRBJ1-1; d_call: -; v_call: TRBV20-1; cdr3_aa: CSAHNQNTEAFF
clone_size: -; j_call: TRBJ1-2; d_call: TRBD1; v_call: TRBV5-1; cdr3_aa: CASSPGQGIRGYTF